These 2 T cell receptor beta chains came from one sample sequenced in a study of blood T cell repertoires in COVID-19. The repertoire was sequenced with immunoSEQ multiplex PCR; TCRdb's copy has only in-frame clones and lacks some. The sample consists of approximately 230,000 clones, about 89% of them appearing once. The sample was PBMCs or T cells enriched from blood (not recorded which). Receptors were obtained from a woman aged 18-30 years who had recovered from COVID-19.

CDR3 coding DNA: TGCGCCAGCAGCCAGCGAGGGGGGCTCAGGGGGCACCCGTTCTTC. Translation gives CASSQRGGLRGHPFF. The rearrangement links TRBV4-1 to TRBJ2-1, with TRBD1 matching over 8 bases. V lost 3 bases to trimming and J lost 15 bases; unmatched junction nucleotides: 16. Germline CDR1 is MGHRA and CDR2 is YSYEKL. The length of the CDR3 is 15 residues.

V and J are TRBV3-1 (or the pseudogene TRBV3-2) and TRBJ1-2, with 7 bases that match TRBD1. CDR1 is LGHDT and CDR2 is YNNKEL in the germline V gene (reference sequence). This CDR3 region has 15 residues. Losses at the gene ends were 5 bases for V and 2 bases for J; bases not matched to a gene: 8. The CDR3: CASSEQGPWNYGYTF. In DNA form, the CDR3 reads TGTGCCAGCAGCGAACAGGGGCCTTGGAACTATGGCTACACCTTC.